This TCR beta chain was obtained from a study of T cell responses to AZD1222 COVID-19 vaccine. Study-level results: White British ancestry dominated among donors, who included more females, and clonal diversity was possibly underestimated.

Measured with immunoSEQ multiplex PCR; TCRdb has only the in-frame clones, and not every one. The table has around 140,000 clones, 93% seen once. In the case of this clone: Antigen specificity is unknown.

The sample was peripheral blood, taken on day 0 of MenACWY control vaccination. The TCR comes from an adult in good health.

CDR3 region: CASSLSRGAGRDEQYF. Written as DNA, the CDR3 is TGTGCCAGCAGTTTATCCCGCGGGGCAGGGAGGGACGAGCAGTACTTC. The chain carries TRBV28 and TRBJ2-7; 7 bases fit TRBD2. Germline trimming cut 1 base from V and 5 bases from J; bases unmatched to any gene: 11. Germline-derived CDR1 and CDR2 are MDHEN and SYDVKM. The CDR3 is 16 residues long.